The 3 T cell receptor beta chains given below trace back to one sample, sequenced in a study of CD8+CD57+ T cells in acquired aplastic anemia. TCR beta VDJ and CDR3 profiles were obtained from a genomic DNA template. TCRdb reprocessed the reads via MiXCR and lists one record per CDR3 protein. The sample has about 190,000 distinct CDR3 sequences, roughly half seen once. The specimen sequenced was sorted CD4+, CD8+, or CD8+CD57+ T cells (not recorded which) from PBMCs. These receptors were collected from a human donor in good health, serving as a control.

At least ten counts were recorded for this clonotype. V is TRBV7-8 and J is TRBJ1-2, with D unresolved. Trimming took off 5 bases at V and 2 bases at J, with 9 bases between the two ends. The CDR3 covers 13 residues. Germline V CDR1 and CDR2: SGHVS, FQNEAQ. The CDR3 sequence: CASSEQENYGYTF. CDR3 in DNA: TGTGCCAGCAGCGAGCAGGAAAACTATGGCTACACCTTC.

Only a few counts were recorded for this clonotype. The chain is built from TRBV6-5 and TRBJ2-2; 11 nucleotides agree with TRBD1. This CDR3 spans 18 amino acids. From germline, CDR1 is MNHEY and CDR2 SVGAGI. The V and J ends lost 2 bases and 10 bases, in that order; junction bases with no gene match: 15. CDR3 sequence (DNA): TGTGCCAGCAGTTACAGGCATACGGGACAGGGGGTTTCCTTGGAGCTGTTTTTT. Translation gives CASSYRHTGQGVSLELFF.

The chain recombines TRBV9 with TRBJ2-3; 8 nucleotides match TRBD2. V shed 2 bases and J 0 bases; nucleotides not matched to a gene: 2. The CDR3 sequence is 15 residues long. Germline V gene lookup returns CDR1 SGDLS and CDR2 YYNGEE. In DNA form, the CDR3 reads TGTGCCAGCAGCGTTATAGCGGGGAGCACAGATACGCAGTATTTT. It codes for CASSVIAGSTDTQYF.